This paragraph reports one T cell receptor (beta chain). What it binds is unknown. This specimen belongs to a study of T cell clonotyping in hematopoietic cell transplantation. Study-level results: Few recipient clonotypes overlapped donors; over 95% were de novo at given depth.

This CDR3 has 18 amino acids. V gave up 5 bases and J gave up 0 bases; unmatched junction bases: 12. In germline, CDR1 is MNHEY, CDR2 SMNVEV (reference sequence). The assay was immunoSEQ multiplex PCR, and TCRdb's table has in-frame clones only and misses some. The table records 9,000 to 13,000 clones, 89% of them present only once. The TCR sequence derives from a male patient between 55 and 70 years old who had an allogeneic stem cell transplant from an unrelated donor, so the T cells may come from the graft donor. Some clones in this sample may be carry-over from other donors' samples. The chain joins TRBV27 to TRBJ1-5, with 8 bases aligning to TRBD1. The sample here was PBMCs, taken 180 days after allogeneic stem cell transplant. The CDR3 reads CASSPDHRGGLSNQPQHF. The DNA of the CDR3 is TGTGCCAGCAGTCCCGATCACAGGGGGGGTCTTAGCAATCAGCCCCAGCATTTT.